The clone carrying this T cell receptor beta chain has more than one count but fewer than ten. Its antigen is unknown. This entry belongs to a study of beta chain features in type 1 diabetes. General study points: Among all four CD4+ subsets, Type 1 diabetes patients had TCRB CDR3s that were moderately but significantly shorter.

As every portion of the isolated RNA was reverse transcribed, the sequencing read expressed TCRB transcripts. The method was immunoSEQ multiplex PCR; TCRdb's version includes in-frame clones alone and lacks a portion of them. The sample has about 270,000 clones; 13% to 15% are singletons. Specimen: naive CD4+ T cells from blood. This TCR was sampled from a woman between 40 and 50 years old in good health.

The DNA of the CDR3 is TGTGCCAGCAGACAGGGTGCCTACGAGCAGTACTTC. Protein sequence: CASRQGAYEQYF. J is TRBJ2-7 and V is TRBV6-5, with a possible D match to TRBD1 (6 bases). The germline V gene has CDR1 MNHEY and CDR2 SVGAGI. V lost 6 bases to trimming and J lost 2 bases, with 8 bases between them. The CDR3 totals 12 residues.